This T cell receptor beta chain was retrieved from a study of human T cells and chemical hapten exposure. As for the study in general: Sensitization used 2% DPC on roughly 2 cm by roughly 2 cm upper inner arm skin. Enrolled patients were predominantly female and had alopecia areata, totalis or universalis.

As to time point: patch test 1, 2 weeks after DPC sensitization. Sample treatment: therapeutic diphenylcyclopropenone sensitization with weekly scalp DPC. Suited to DPC and affected by alopecia, the donors ranged from 18 to 70 years old. About this clonotype: The target antigen is unknown.

TCRdb analysed the RACE reads with MiXCR anew, one entry per CDR3 protein. The data hold some 180,000 distinct CDR3 sequences, with around 20% observed a single time. General study points: DPC sensitization produced no change in TCRs with frequency above 1 in 1000.

This clonotype was sampled from a woman aged 50 to 60 with alopecia areata. Some clones in this sample may be carry-over from other donors' samples. Specimen: whole blood, collected in connection with sensitization to the hapten diphenylcyclopropenone (DPC).

This CDR3 reads CASSRDRGYNEQFF. CDR3 nucleotide sequence: TGTGCCAGCAGTCGGGACAGGGGATACAATGAGCAGTTCTTC. The genes are TRBV27 and TRBJ2-1; 10 nucleotides agree with TRBD1. CDR3 size: 14 residues. Trimming took 5 bases from V and 4 from J; bases not matched to a gene: 2. Germline-derived CDR1 and CDR2 are MNHEY and SMNVEV (reference sequence).